The 6 T cell receptor beta chains reported below all come from one sample, sequenced in a study of T cells in localized non-small cell lung cancer. Sequencing used immunoSEQ multiplex PCR; TCRdb keeps in-frame clones, though not all of them. The table has about 15,000 clones, over 75% seen once. The material sequenced was peripheral blood mononuclear cells, taken before any cancer treatment. The origin of the receptors is a male donor at least 60 years old with stage II lung adenocarcinoma.

Here the CDR3 reads CASSQEGIGSPLHF. DNA for the CDR3: TGTGCCAGCAGCCAAGAAGGAATTGGTTCACCCCTCCACTTT. The chain uses TRBV14 and TRBJ1-6; D is uncertain. This CDR3 comprises 14 residues. The ends were cut back, 0 bases at V and 9 bases at J, with 9 bases in the middle. From germline, CDR1 is SGHDN and CDR2 FVKESK.

This clone has only one observation. CDR3 in DNA: TGTGCCAGCAGCGTAGGAGTAGCGGGAGGTAACACCGGGGAGCTGTTTTTT. This gives the protein CASSVGVAGGNTGELFF. This sequence joins TRBV9 and TRBJ2-2; 10 positions agree with TRBD2. J lost 2 bases, V lost 0 bases, and 4 bases had no gene match. Germline-derived CDR1 and CDR2 are SGDLS and YYNGEE. The CDR3 sequence is 17 residues long.

The rearrangement uses TRBV2 and TRBJ2-3; no reliable D call. The CDR3 is 10 residues long. With 6 bases removed from V and 6 bases from J, the gap between germline ends came to 4 bases. Per the germline V gene, CDR1 is SNHLY and CDR2 is FYNNEI. For the CDR3, the DNA is TGTGCCAGCAGGTCGGATACGCAGTATTTT. It codes for CASRSDTQYF.

V and J are TRBV6-5 and TRBJ1-4; 7 nucleotides match TRBD1. V lost 8 bases, J lost 4 bases, and 4 bases stayed unmatched. This CDR3 has 13 residues. CDR1 and CDR2 from the germline V gene are MNHEY and SVGAGI. CDR3 coding DNA: TGTGCCAGCCAGGGACAGAGTAATGAAAAACTGTTTTTT. This gives the protein CASQGQSNEKLFF.

V and J are TRBV9 and TRBJ2-1, with D uncertain. Between the trimmed V and J ends, which lost 5 bases and 0 bases, there was a span of 9 bases. The CDR3 consists of 14 residues. Germline V CDR1 and CDR2: SGDLS, YYNGEE. The CDR3 DNA reads as TGTGCCAGCAGTGGCGACACCTCCTACAATGAGCAGTTCTTC. Translating it yields CASSGDTSYNEQFF.

The rearrangement links TRBV28 to TRBJ1-5, with 7 nucleotides matching TRBD1. This CDR3 is 15 amino acids long. Germline trimming cut 5 bases from V and 7 bases from J; bases unmatched to any gene: 11. The germline gives CDR1 MDHEN, CDR2 SYDVKM. The CDR3 sequence is CASSPAGIQGQPQHF. As DNA, the CDR3 is TGTGCCAGCAGTCCGGCGGGTATACAGGGGCAGCCCCAGCATTTT. Full variable domain (missing parts from reference TRBV28 and TRBJ1-5): DVKVTQSSRYLVKRTGEKVFLECVQDMDHENMFWYRQDPGLGLRLIYFSYDVKMKEKGDIPEGYSVSREKKERFSLILESASTNQTSMYLCASSPAGIQGQPQHFGDGTRLSIL.